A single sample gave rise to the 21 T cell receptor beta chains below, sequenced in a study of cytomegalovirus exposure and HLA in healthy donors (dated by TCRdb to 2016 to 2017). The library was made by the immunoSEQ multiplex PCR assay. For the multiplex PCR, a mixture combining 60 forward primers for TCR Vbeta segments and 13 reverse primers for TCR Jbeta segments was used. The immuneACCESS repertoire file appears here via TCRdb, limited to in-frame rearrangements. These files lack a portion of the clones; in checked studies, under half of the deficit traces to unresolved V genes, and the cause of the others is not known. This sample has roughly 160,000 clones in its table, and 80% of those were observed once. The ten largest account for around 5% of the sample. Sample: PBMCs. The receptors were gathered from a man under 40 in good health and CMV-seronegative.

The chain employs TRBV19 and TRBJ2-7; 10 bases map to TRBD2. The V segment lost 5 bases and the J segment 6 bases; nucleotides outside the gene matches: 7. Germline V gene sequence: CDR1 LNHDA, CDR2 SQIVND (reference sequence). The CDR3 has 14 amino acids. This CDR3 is CASSPSGRASEQYF. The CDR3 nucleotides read TGTGCCAGTAGTCCTAGCGGGAGAGCCTCCGAGCAGTACTTC.

In DNA form, the CDR3 reads TGTGCCTGGACGCGGGACTATGGCTACACCTTC. Translating it yields CAWTRDYGYTF. This chain joins TRBV30 and TRBJ1-2; D is undetermined. The CDR3 covers 11 residues. Trimming left V 4 bases short and J 3 bases short, with 6 bases between. Germline V gene data show CDR1 as GTSNPN and CDR2 as SVGIG (reference sequence).

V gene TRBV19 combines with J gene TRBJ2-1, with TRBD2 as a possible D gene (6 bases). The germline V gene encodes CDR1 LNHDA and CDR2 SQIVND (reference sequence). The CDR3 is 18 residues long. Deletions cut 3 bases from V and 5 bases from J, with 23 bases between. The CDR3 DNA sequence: TGTGCCAGTAGTATTGAGGGGCCTAGCGACCTTTCCGACAATGAGCAGTTCTTC. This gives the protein CASSIEGPSDLSDNEQFF.

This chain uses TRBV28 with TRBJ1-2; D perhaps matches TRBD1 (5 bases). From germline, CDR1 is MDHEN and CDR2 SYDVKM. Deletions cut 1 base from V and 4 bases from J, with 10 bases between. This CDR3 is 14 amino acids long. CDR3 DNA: TGTGCCAGCAGTTTATTAAGGGGAACCTATGGCTACACCTTC. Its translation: CASSLLRGTYGYTF.

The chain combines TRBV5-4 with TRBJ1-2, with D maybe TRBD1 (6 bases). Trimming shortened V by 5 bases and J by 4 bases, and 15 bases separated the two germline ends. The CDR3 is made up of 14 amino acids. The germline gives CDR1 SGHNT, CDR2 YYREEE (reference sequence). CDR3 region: CASRAPGQGYGYTF. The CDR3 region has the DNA TGTGCCAGCAGGGCCCCGGGACAAGGCTATGGCTACACCTTC.

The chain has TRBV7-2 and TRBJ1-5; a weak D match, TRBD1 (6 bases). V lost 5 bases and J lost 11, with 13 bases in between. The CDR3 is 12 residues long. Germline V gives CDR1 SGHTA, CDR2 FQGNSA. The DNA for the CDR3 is TGTGCCAGCAGCCTCGGACAGACAGCCCAGCATTTT. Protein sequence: CASSLGQTAQHF.

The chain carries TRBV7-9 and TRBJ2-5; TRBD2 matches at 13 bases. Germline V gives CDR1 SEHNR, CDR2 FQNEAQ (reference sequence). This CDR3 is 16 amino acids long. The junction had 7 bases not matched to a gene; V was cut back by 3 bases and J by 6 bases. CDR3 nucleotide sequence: TGTGCCAGCAGCTTTGGGACTAGCGGGATCAGGAAGACCCAGTACTTC. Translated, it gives CASSFGTSGIRKTQYF.

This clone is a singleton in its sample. CDR3 coding DNA: TGTGCCTACGCAGGGGCGAAACTCGCCTACGAGCAGTACTTC. Its translation is CAYAGAKLAYEQYF. This chain uses TRBV30 with TRBJ2-7; a weak D match, TRBD1 (6 bases). Looked up from germline, CDR1 is GTSNPN and CDR2 is SVGIG (reference sequence). The V gene lost 7 bases and the J gene lost 2 bases, with 18 bases spanning the gap. CDR3 length: 14 amino acids.

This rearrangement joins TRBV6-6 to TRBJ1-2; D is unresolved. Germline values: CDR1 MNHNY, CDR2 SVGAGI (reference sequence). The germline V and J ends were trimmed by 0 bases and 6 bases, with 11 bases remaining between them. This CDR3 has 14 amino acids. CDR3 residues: CASSYSAGSDGYTF. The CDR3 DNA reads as TGTGCCAGCAGTTACTCGGCGGGGTCTGATGGCTACACCTTC.

CDR3 sequence (DNA): TGTGCCAGCAGCTTAAAGAGCTCCTATAATTCACCCCTCCACTTT. As protein: CASSLKSSYNSPLHF. This chain uses TRBV11-1 with TRBJ1-6; D is ambiguous. Germline-derived CDR1 and CDR2 are SGHAT and FQDESV (reference sequence). The CDR3 loop spans 15 amino acids. The ends were cut back, 2 bases at V and 0 bases at J, with 5 bases in the middle.

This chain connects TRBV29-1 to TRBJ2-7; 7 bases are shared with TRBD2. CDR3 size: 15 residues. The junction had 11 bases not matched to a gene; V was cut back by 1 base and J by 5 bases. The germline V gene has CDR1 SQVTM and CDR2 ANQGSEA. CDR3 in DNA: TGCAGCGTTGAAGTAGGGCCGGGGGGACCGGACGAGCAGTACTTC. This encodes CSVEVGPGGPDEQYF.

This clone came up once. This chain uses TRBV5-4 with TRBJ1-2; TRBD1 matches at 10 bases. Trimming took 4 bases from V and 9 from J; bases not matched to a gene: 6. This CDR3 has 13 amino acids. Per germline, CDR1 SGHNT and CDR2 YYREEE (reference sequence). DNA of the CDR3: TGTGCCAGCAGCACGGGGACAGGGGTTAGCTACACCTTC. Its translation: CASSTGTGVSYTF.

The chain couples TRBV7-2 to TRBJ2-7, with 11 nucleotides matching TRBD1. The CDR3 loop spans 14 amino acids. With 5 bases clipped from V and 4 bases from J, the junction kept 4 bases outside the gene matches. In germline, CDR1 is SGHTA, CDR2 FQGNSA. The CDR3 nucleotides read TGTGCCAGCAGCCCCGGACAGGGGGCGTACGAGCAGTACTTC. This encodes CASSPGQGAYEQYF.

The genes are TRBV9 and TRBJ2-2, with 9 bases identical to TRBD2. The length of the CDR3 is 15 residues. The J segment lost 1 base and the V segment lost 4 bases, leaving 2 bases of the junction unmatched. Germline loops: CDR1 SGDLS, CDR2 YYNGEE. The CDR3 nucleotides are TGTGCCAGCAGCCAGACTAGCGGGAACACCGGGGAGCTGTTTTTT. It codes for CASSQTSGNTGELFF.

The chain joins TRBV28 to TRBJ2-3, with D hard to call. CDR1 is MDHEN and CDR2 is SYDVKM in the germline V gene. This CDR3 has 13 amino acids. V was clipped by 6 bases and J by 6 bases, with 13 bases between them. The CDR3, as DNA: TGTGCCAGCAGCCCTACTTCTAGGGATACGCAGTATTTT. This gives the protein CASSPTSRDTQYF.

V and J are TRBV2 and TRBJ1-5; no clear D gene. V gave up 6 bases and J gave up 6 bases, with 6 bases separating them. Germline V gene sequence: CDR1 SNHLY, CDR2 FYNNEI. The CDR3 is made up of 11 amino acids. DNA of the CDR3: TGTGCCAGCAGCCTAGGTCAGCCCCAGCATTTT. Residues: CASSLGQPQHF.

CDR3 loop: CSVESGRGTEAFF. In DNA form, the CDR3 reads TGCAGCGTTGAGTCCGGGAGAGGGACTGAAGCTTTCTTT. The genes are TRBV29-1 and TRBJ1-1, with D unresolved. V lost 3 bases and J 5 bases, leaving 13 bases between the germline ends. Germline CDR1 and CDR2: SQVTM and ANQGSEA. CDR3 size: 13 residues.

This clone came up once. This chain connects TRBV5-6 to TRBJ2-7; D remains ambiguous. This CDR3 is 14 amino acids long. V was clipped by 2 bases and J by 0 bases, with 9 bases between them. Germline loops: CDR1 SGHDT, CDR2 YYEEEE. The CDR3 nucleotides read TGTGCCAGCAGCTTCACCAGACACTCCTACGAGCAGTACTTC. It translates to CASSFTRHSYEQYF.

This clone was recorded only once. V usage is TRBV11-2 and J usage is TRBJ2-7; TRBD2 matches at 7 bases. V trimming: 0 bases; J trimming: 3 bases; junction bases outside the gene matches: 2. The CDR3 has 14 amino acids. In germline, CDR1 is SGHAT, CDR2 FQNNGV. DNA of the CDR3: TGTGCCAGCAGCTTAGAGGCGGGAGACTACGAGCAGTACTTC. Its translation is CASSLEAGDYEQYF.

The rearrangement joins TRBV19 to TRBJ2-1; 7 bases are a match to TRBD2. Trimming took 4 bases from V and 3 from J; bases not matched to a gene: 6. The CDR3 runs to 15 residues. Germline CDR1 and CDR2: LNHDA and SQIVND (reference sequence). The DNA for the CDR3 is TGTGCCAGTAGTAATTGGACGGGAGGCTACAATGAGCAGTTCTTC. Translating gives CASSNWTGGYNEQFF.

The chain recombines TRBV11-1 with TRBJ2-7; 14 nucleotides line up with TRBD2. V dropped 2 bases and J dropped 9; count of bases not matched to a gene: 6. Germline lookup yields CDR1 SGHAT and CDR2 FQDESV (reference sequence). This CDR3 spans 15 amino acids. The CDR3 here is CASSLKGLAGEVQYF. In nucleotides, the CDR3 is TGTGCCAGCAGCTTAAAGGGACTAGCGGGAGAGGTGCAGTACTTC. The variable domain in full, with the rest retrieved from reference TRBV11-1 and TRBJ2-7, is EAEVAQSPRYKITEKSQAVAFWCDPISGHATLYWYRQILGQGPELLVQFQDESVVDDSQLPKDRFSAERLKGVDSTLKIQPAELGDSAMYLCASSLKGLAGEVQYFGPGTRLTVT.